The 30 T cell receptor beta chains below were found in one sample sequenced in a study of shared clonotypes between healthy human individuals. Sequencing was performed with immunoSEQ multiplex PCR; in TCRdb, only in-frame clones are kept and a portion is missing. The sample records approximately 2.5 million clones, roughly 93% being singletons. Sequencing was performed on naive CD4+ T cells from PBMCs. Subset denoted: CD45RA+ positively selected. The source of these receptors is a man younger than 35 in good health. Some clones in this sample may be carry-over from other donors' samples.

The V and J genes are TRBV28 and TRBJ2-7; D gene ambiguous. CDR1 MDHEN and CDR2 SYDVKM come from the germline V gene. V lost 3 bases and J 9 bases, leaving 15 bases between the germline ends. The CDR3 is 13 residues long. CDR3 sequence: CASSFGWVVGQYF. The CDR3 coding sequence is TGTGCCAGCAGTTTCGGTTGGGTGGTGGGGCAGTACTTC.

The genes are TRBV7-6 and TRBJ1-4; D is ambiguous. The CDR3 is 14 residues long. Trimming cost V 2 bases and J 0 bases, with 4 bases left between them. The V gene's germline CDR1 is SGHVS and CDR2 FNYEAQ. The CDR3 spells CASSLSATNEKLFF. The CDR3 DNA follows: TGTGCCAGCAGCTTATCAGCAACTAATGAAAAACTGTTTTTT.

A few counts support this clone. V gene TRBV28 combines with J gene TRBJ1-1, with D hard to call. V lost 7 bases to trimming and J lost 0 bases, with 12 bases between them. Germline V CDR1 and CDR2: MDHEN, SYDVKM. The CDR3 spans 14 residues. CDR3 sequence: CASKRTSLNTEAFF. The CDR3 bases are TGTGCCAGCAAGCGGACTTCACTGAACACTGAAGCTTTCTTT.

The chain joins TRBV4-3 to TRBJ2-7; D is undetermined. V lost 1 base and J 1 base, leaving 11 bases between the germline ends. The CDR3 sequence is 15 residues long. Germline loops: CDR1 LGHNA, CDR2 YSLEER. The CDR3 DNA is TGCGCCAGCAGCCAAGGTTTATGGGAATCCTACGAGCAGTACTTC. It is translated as CASSQGLWESYEQYF.

On this clone itself: Other DNA sequences in the sample encode the same CDR3. The CDR3 region is CASSSAGGTDTQYF. The CDR3 nucleotides read TGTGCCAGCAGCTCAGCGGGGGGAACAGATACGCAGTATTTT. This sequence joins TRBV7-2 and TRBJ2-3; 9 bases align to TRBD2. CDR1 is SGHTA and CDR2 is FQGNSA in the germline V gene. With V trimmed by 4 bases and J by 3 bases, 2 bases remained unmatched. CDR3 length: 14 residues.

The chain carries TRBV7-3 and TRBJ2-1, with 8 bases lining up with TRBD1. With 6 bases clipped from V and 9 bases from J, the junction kept 7 bases outside the gene matches. Germline CDR1 and CDR2: SGHTA and FQGTGA. There are 13 residues in the CDR3. The CDR3 DNA reads TGTGCCAGCAGAGGGACAGGATCAGGTGAGCAGTTCTTC. It yields the protein CASRGTGSGEQFF.

The chain carries TRBV11-2 and TRBJ1-3, with 7 bases aligning to TRBD1. Germline V gene lookup returns CDR1 SGHAT and CDR2 FQNNGV. V dropped 1 base and J dropped 5; count of bases not matched to a gene: 5. This CDR3 region has 15 residues. The CDR3 nucleotides read TGTGCCAGCAGCTTAGCCGGACAGGTTCGAAACACCATATATTTT. Its protein product is CASSLAGQVRNTIYF.

In regard to this clone: At the DNA level, this CDR3 is encoded by other sequences in the same sample as well. The chain is built from TRBV28 and TRBJ1-2; D is unresolved. This CDR3 spans 12 amino acids. The germline CDR1 and CDR2 sequences are MDHEN and SYDVKM. V dropped 2 bases and J dropped 5 bases, with 6 bases sitting between them. In DNA form, the CDR3 reads TGTGCCAGCAGTTTAGGCGGATATGGCTACACCTTC. It translates to CASSLGGYGYTF.

The chain links TRBV11-3 to TRBJ1-3; possible D gene TRBD1, 5 bases. The germline gives CDR1 SGHNT, CDR2 YENEEA. This CDR3 contains 13 residues. V lost 5 bases and J lost 4, with 9 bases in between. The CDR3 DNA is TGTGCCAGCAGCGCCGGGGCAGGAAACACCATATATTTT. Protein: CASSAGAGNTIYF.

The chain employs TRBV28 and TRBJ2-5; 7 bases are a match to TRBD2. After removal of 5 bases from V and 4 bases from J, the junction contained 10 bases not matched to a gene. The V gene's germline CDR1 is MDHEN and CDR2 SYDVKM. This CDR3 has 15 residues. CDR3 nucleotide sequence: TGTGCCAGCAGTCCCGACGGCGGGAGAGGAGAGACCCAGTACTTC. This codes for CASSPDGGRGETQYF.

This clone was seen once. The chain uses TRBV10-3 and TRBJ1-6, with D possibly matching TRBD1 (6 bases). V lost 4 bases and J 2 bases, leaving 12 bases between the germline ends. The germline CDR1 and CDR2 sequences are ENHRY and SYGVKD. This CDR3 contains 16 residues. The CDR3 spells CAISAGTLPYNSPLHF. The CDR3 DNA is TGTGCCATCAGTGCCGGGACATTGCCCTATAATTCACCCCTCCACTTT.

This clone appeared once. The chain combines TRBV5-1 with TRBJ2-1; D is perhaps TRBD1 (6 bases). This CDR3 region has 15 residues. V was shortened by 2 bases and J by 1 base, with 10 bases between the two germline ends. CDR1 SGHRS and CDR2 YFSETQ come from the germline V gene. This CDR3 reads CASSFQGFSYNEQFF. CDR3 sequence (DNA): TGCGCCAGCAGCTTCCAGGGGTTTTCCTACAATGAGCAGTTCTTC.

This chain links TRBV7-2 with TRBJ2-1; a possible D gene is TRBD1 (5 bases). The CDR3 runs to 12 residues. V shed 5 bases and J shed 6 bases, with 8 bases lying between them. In germline, CDR1 is SGHTA, CDR2 FQGNSA. Here the CDR3 DNA reads TGTGCCAGCAGCCATCAGGGCAATGAGCAGTTCTTC. Translating it yields CASSHQGNEQFF.

This sequence joins TRBV28 and TRBJ2-1, with TRBD2 matching 7 bases. This CDR3 contains 18 residues. Germline assignment: CDR1 MDHEN and CDR2 SYDVKM. Trimming removed 6 bases from V and 1 base from J; junction bases left unmatched: 15. In nucleotides, the CDR3 is TGTGCCAGCAGCCGGCCAGGGCGCGGGAGCACTTCCTACAATGAGCAGTTCTTC. This gives the protein CASSRPGRGSTSYNEQFF. Full variable domain (missing parts from reference TRBV28 and TRBJ2-1): DVKVTQSSRYLVKRTGEKVFLECVQDMDHENMFWYRQDPGLGLRLIYFSYDVKMKEKGDIPEGYSVSREKKERFSLILESASTNQTSMYLCASSRPGRGSTSYNEQFFGPGTRLTVL.

Concerning this clone itself: This specimen includes other DNA sequences encoding the same CDR3. The CDR3 DNA sequence: TGTGCCAGCAGCCGCCAGGGGTATGGCTACACCTTC. Translating gives CASSRQGYGYTF. The chain employs TRBV7-9 and TRBJ1-2, with D perhaps matching TRBD1 (6 bases). The CDR3 length is 12 residues. Trimming shortened V by 5 bases and J by 5 bases, and 9 bases separated the two germline ends. The germline gives CDR1 SEHNR, CDR2 FQNEAQ (reference sequence).

This rearrangement joins TRBV5-1 to TRBJ2-4; 7 bases map to TRBD1. The ends lost 4 bases at V and 8 bases at J; junction bases unmatched: 9. The CDR3 totals 14 residues. Germline V gene data show CDR1 as SGHRS and CDR2 as YFSETQ. The CDR3 protein is CASSPIQGLHIQYF. The CDR3 DNA reads TGCGCCAGCAGCCCAATACAGGGGTTGCACATTCAGTACTTC. Complete variable domain (other parts from reference TRBV5-1 and TRBJ2-4): KAGVTQTPRYLIKTRGQQVTLSCSPISGHRSVSWYQQTPGQGLQFLFEYFSETQRNKGNFPGRFSGRQFSNSRSEMNVSTLELGDSALYLCASSPIQGLHIQYFGAGTRLSVL.

This clone was recorded only once. The CDR3 region is CASSPGLAGVTGELFF. In DNA, the CDR3 is TGTGCCAGCAGCCCGGGACTAGCGGGAGTCACCGGGGAGCTGTTTTTT. V and J are TRBV5-4 and TRBJ2-2; 14 bases are a match to TRBD2. The CDR3 contains 16 residues. V lost 4 bases, J lost 4 bases, and 3 bases stayed unmatched. The V gene's germline CDR1 is SGHNT and CDR2 YYREEE (reference sequence).

The J gene is TRBJ2-7, the V gene TRBV4-1, with 13 bases fitting TRBD2. After removal of 4 bases from V and 2 bases from J, the junction contained 5 bases not matched to a gene. The CDR3 loop spans 16 amino acids. The germline CDR1 and CDR2 sequences are MGHRA and YSYEKL. CDR3 in amino acids: CASSLRGLAGTYEQYF. The DNA of the CDR3 is TGCGCCAGCAGCCTAAGGGGACTAGCGGGAACCTACGAGCAGTACTTC.

This clone appeared once. The J gene is TRBJ2-5, the V gene TRBV28; D is perhaps TRBD2 (6 bases). The CDR3 totals 14 residues. The V and J ends lost 8 bases and 5 bases respectively, with 18 bases between them. In germline, CDR1 is MDHEN, CDR2 SYDVKM. The CDR3 bases are TGTGCCAGCCGCCGATGGGGGAGCGGGGAGACCCAGTACTTC. It encodes CASRRWGSGETQYF.

The CDR3 sequence is CASIGHAAEQYF. CDR3 nucleotide sequence: TGTGCCAGCATCGGGCATGCAGCCGAGCAGTACTTC. This chain joins TRBV27 and TRBJ2-7; D is undetermined. Trimming shortened V by 7 bases and J by 6 bases, and 13 bases separated the two germline ends. Per germline, CDR1 MNHEY and CDR2 SMNVEV (reference sequence). The length of the CDR3 is 12 residues.

CDR3 sequence reads: CASSDSAGNTDTQYF. The CDR3 coding sequence is TGTGCCAGCAGTGACTCCGCGGGGAACACAGATACGCAGTATTTT. This chain connects TRBV6-4 to TRBJ2-3; a weak D match, TRBD2 (6 bases). The length of the CDR3 is 15 residues. V lost 0 bases, J lost 2 bases, and 9 bases lay in between. Germline lookup yields CDR1 MRHNA and CDR2 SNTAGT.

The chain links TRBV28 to TRBJ2-5, with D unclear. Trimming took off 6 bases at V and 5 bases at J, with 13 bases between the two ends. The CDR3 is made up of 13 amino acids. Germline CDR1 reads MDHEN; CDR2 reads SYDVKM. As DNA, the CDR3 is TGTGCCAGCAGACCCGGAACTCCTGAGACCCAGTACTTC. Protein sequence: CASRPGTPETQYF.

CDR3 sequence reads: CATSRGGRPGTYEQYF. The CDR3, as DNA: TGTGCCACCAGCAGAGGTGGGCGCCCAGGGACCTACGAGCAGTACTTC. The gene calls are TRBV15 and TRBJ2-7, with D possibly being TRBD1 (5 bases). The CDR3 consists of 16 residues. Trimming took off 1 base at V and 2 bases at J, with 15 bases between the two ends. In germline, CDR1 is LNHNV, CDR2 YYDKDF (reference sequence). The whole variable domain, remainder taken from reference TRBV15 and TRBJ2-7, is DAMVIQNPRYQVTQFGKPVTLSCSQTLNHNVMYWYQQKSSQAPKLLFHYYDKDFNNEADTPDNFQSRRPNTSFCFLDIRSPGLGDTAMYLCATSRGGRPGTYEQYFGPGTRLTVT.

The chain has TRBV14 and TRBJ2-7, with 7 bases aligning to TRBD2. This CDR3 is built from 13 residues. J lost 5 bases, V lost 6 bases, and 7 bases had no gene match. Per the germline V gene, CDR1 is SGHDN and CDR2 is FVKESK. CDR3 sequence: CASRDPAGDEQYF. The DNA for the CDR3 is TGTGCCAGCAGAGACCCTGCGGGGGACGAGCAGTACTTC. Supplemented by reference TRBV14 and TRBJ2-7, the full variable domain reads EAGVTQFPSHSVIEKGQTVTLRCDPISGHDNLYWYRRVMGKEIKFLLHFVKESKQDESGMPNNRFLAERTGGTYSTLKVQPAELEDSGVYFCASRDPAGDEQYFGPGTRLTVT.

This rearrangement joins TRBV5-1 to TRBJ2-7; D is unresolved. The CDR3 contains 14 residues. Trimming removed 0 bases at V and 2 bases at J, with 9 bases between. Germline V lookup: CDR1 SGHRS, CDR2 YFSETQ. The CDR3 loop reads CASSLGPVTYEQYF. The CDR3 region has the DNA TGCGCCAGCAGCTTGGGGCCGGTGACCTACGAGCAGTACTTC.

The V call is TRBV9, the J call TRBJ2-5, with TRBD2 identical over 10 bases. With 0 bases clipped from V and 5 bases from J, the junction kept 10 bases outside the gene matches. CDR3 size: 17 residues. Looked up from germline, CDR1 is SGDLS and CDR2 is YYNGEE. In DNA, the CDR3 is TGTGCCAGCAGCGTAGGTCGAGCGGGAGGGCAGGGTGAGACCCAGTACTTC. The encoded protein is CASSVGRAGGQGETQYF.

As for this clone: This CDR3 is also generated by other DNA sequences in the sample. This chain links TRBV9 with TRBJ2-5, with 11 nucleotides matching TRBD2. The CDR3 is made up of 16 amino acids. J was trimmed by 4 bases and V by 3 bases; bases with no gene match: 8. CDR1 SGDLS and CDR2 YYNGEE come from the germline V gene. CDR3 nucleotide sequence: TGTGCCAGCAGCGCAACCGGGCTAGCGGGAGGAGAGACCCAGTACTTC. Amino acid sequence: CASSATGLAGGETQYF.

The chain couples TRBV5-6 to TRBJ2-2, with no clear D. Germline V lookup: CDR1 SGHDT, CDR2 YYEEEE. The CDR3 length is 16 residues. V lost 4 bases to trimming and J lost 3 bases, with 16 bases between them. This CDR3 is CASSPFHLRDTGELFF. The CDR3 region has the DNA TGTGCCAGCAGCCCCTTTCATCTCCGGGACACCGGGGAGCTGTTTTTT.

As regards this clone: At the DNA level, this CDR3 is encoded by other sequences in the same sample as well. The chain has TRBV11-3 and TRBJ2-1, with 7 bases that match TRBD2. V lost 5 bases to trimming and J lost 1 base; unmatched junction nucleotides: 5. The length of the CDR3 is 15 residues. Per germline, CDR1 SGHNT and CDR2 YENEEA. For the CDR3, the DNA is TGTGCCAGCAGCCCCGGGGGAGGGTCCTACAATGAGCAGTTCTTC. Its translation: CASSPGGGSYNEQFF. Full variable domain (missing parts from reference TRBV11-3 and TRBJ2-1): EAGVVQSPRYKIIEKKQPVAFWCNPISGHNTLYWYLQNLGQGPELLIRYENEEAVDDSQLPKDRFSAERLKGVDSTLKIQPAELGDSAVYLCASSPGGGSYNEQFFGPGTRLTVL.

This chain links TRBV9 with TRBJ1-3; 7 nucleotides agree with TRBD1. The V and J ends lost 0 bases and 2 bases, in that order; junction bases with no gene match: 14. Per the germline V gene, CDR1 is SGDLS and CDR2 is YYNGEE. The CDR3 is 19 residues long. In DNA, the CDR3 is TGTGCCAGCAGCGTAGAGGCCAGAAAAAAGGGGGCCGCTGGAAACACCATATATTTT. Its protein product is CASSVEARKKGAAGNTIYF.